This T cell receptor (beta chain) was observed in a study of shared clonotypes between healthy human individuals. Donors were healthy HIV-negative adults without recently reported acute infections or vaccinations. The V gene's germline CDR1 is LGHNA and CDR2 YSLEER. V lost 5 bases, J lost 4 bases, and 9 bases lay in between. This CDR3 is built from 13 residues. At a deep level, the assay was run. Original methodology: ImmunoSEQ output lacked quality scores and full-length reads, limiting matched filtering. Here immunoSEQ multiplex PCR was the method, and the copy in TCRdb shows in-frame clones only, minus some. V, J and clone size derive from that table, while D and trimming were established from the DNA sequence. The sample lists 470,000 or so clones; over 70% were seen once. As regards this clone: Antigen unknown.

Study-wide points: Few donors restricted represented genetic and exposure-history diversity.

Input material: PBMCs. This chain connects TRBV4-3 to TRBJ1-5; perhaps TRBD1 as D (5 bases). The sequence derives from a woman aged 40-49 years in good health. Some clones in this sample may be carry-over from other donors' samples. CDR3 amino acids: CASSKGFNQPQHF. The DNA for the CDR3 is TGCGCCAGCAGCAAGGGGTTTAATCAGCCCCAGCATTTT.